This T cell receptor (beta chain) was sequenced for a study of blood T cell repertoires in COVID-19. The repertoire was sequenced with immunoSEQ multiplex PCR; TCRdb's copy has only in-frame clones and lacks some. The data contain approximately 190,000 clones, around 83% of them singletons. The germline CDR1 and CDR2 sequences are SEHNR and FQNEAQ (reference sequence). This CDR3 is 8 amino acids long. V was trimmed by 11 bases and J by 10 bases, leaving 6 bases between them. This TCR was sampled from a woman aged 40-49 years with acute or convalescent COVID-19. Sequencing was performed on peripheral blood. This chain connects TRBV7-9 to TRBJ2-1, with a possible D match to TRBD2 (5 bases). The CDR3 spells CAGGEQFF. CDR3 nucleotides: TGTGCCGGCGGGGAGCAGTTCTTC.